The 24 T cell receptor beta chains below come from one sample, sequenced in a study of spatial heterogeneity in lung cancer. The sample's time point: sample taken at primary tumor resection. Tumor, nontumor lung or frozen PBMC supplied whole RNA that was sequenced unsorted. Each CDR3 protein gets one entry after TCRdb re-called the 5' RACE reads with MiXCR. The sample yields about 25,000 distinct CDR3 sequences, approximately 6.6% seen once. This sample comprised PBMCs, obtained at surgery. The receptors were gathered from a male donor with early-stage non-small cell lung cancer.

This clonotype was found many times. This chain links TRBV28 with TRBJ1-4; 7 nucleotides line up with TRBD1. The CDR3 runs 15 residues. CDR1 MDHEN and CDR2 SYDVKM come from the germline V gene. Unmatched junction bases numbered 7, after V lost 7 bases and J lost 2 bases. CDR3 in DNA: TGTGCCAGCACCCATTGGGGACAGACTAATGAAAAACTGTTTTTT. It encodes CASTHWGQTNEKLFF.

There are many counts of this clonotype. The genes are TRBV9 and TRBJ1-1, with D perhaps matching TRBD1 (6 bases). V dropped 0 bases and J dropped 5 bases, with 17 bases sitting between them. Germline V gene lookup returns CDR1 SGDLS and CDR2 YYNGEE. CDR3 length: 16 residues. CDR3 residues: CASSVGPFPQGTEAFF. The CDR3 DNA follows: TGTGCCAGCAGCGTAGGCCCGTTTCCGCAGGGGACTGAAGCTTTCTTT.

This clonotype is classed as medium-sized (0.01 to 0.1%). The CDR3 protein is CASTEGGGKVTKNIQYF. CDR3 DNA: TGTGCCAGCACTGAAGGAGGGGGCAAGGTAACCAAAAACATTCAGTACTTC. V usage is TRBV28 and J usage is TRBJ2-4; D might be TRBD1 (7 bases). In germline, CDR1 is MDHEN, CDR2 SYDVKM. The CDR3 is 17 residues long. Trimming removed 7 bases at V and 2 bases at J, with 21 bases between.

In its sample, this clonotype is medium-sized. This chain uses TRBV3-1 with TRBJ1-5; possible D gene TRBD1, 5 bases. Between the trimmed V and J ends, which lost 3 bases and 0 bases, there was a span of 9 bases. In germline, CDR1 is LGHDT, CDR2 YNNKEL (reference sequence). The CDR3 consists of 15 residues. The CDR3 DNA sequence: TGTGCCAGCAGCCAGAACACAGGTAGCAATCAGCCCCAGCATTTT. Protein sequence: CASSQNTGSNQPQHF.

The V gene is TRBV20-1, the J gene TRBJ2-3, with 11 bases matching TRBD2. The CDR3 length is 20 residues. After removal of 3 bases from V and 4 bases from J, the junction contained 21 bases not matched to a gene. The germline CDR1 and CDR2 sequences are DFQATT and SNEGSKA (reference sequence). The CDR3 loop is CSASLQITSGSWQSADTQYF. The CDR3 DNA reads TGCAGTGCTAGCCTTCAGATAACTAGCGGGAGTTGGCAGTCAGCAGATACGCAGTATTTT.

This clonotype was counted many times. The chain employs TRBV20-1 and TRBJ1-3; no clear D gene. CDR3 length: 16 amino acids. The germline V gene has CDR1 DFQATT and CDR2 SNEGSKA (reference sequence). Trimming pared 0 bases from V and 0 bases from J, leaving 12 bases between. The CDR3 DNA reads TGCAGTGCTAGAGATTCTTACAGACTCTCTGGAAACACCATATATTTT. It is translated as CSARDSYRLSGNTIYF.

This clonotype was observed a few times. The gene calls are TRBV19 and TRBJ2-2, with D unclear. The germline V and J ends were trimmed by 0 bases and 1 base, with 12 bases remaining between them. CDR1 LNHDA and CDR2 SQIVND come from the germline V gene (reference sequence). This CDR3 contains 17 residues. The chain's CDR3 is CASSIDRETLNTGELFF. CDR3 coding DNA: TGTGCCAGTAGTATAGATCGTGAGACACTGAACACCGGGGAGCTGTTTTTT.

There are many counts of this clonotype. The chain links TRBV2 to TRBJ2-2; D is possibly TRBD2 (6 bases). Trimming shortened V by 4 bases and J by 5 bases, and 14 bases separated the two germline ends. From germline, CDR1 is SNHLY and CDR2 FYNNEI. The CDR3 has 15 amino acids. CDR3 bases: TGTGCCAGCAGTGTAGTCGGAGGGCGTACCGGGGAGCTGTTTTTT. Protein product: CASSVVGGRTGELFF. The variable domain in full, with the rest retrieved from reference TRBV2 and TRBJ2-2, is EPEVTQTPSHQVTQMGQEVILRCVPISNHLYFYWYRQILGQKVEFLVSFYNNEISEKSEIFDDQFSVERPDGSNFTLKIRSTKLEDSAMYFCASSVVGGRTGELFFGEGSRLTVL.

This clonotype is deemed medium-sized. The V gene is TRBV20-1, the J gene TRBJ2-7; TRBD2 matches at 7 bases. V was clipped by 0 bases and J by 7 bases; unmatched bases: 18. Germline-derived CDR1 and CDR2 are DFQATT and SNEGSKA (reference sequence). This CDR3 has 17 amino acids. The CDR3 is CSARDREATNTWGEQYV. Here the CDR3 DNA reads TGCAGTGCTAGAGATCGGGAGGCTACCAACACTTGGGGGGAGCAGTACGTC.

This clonotype was counted between two and nine times. The chain combines TRBV24-1 with TRBJ1-2; the D is unclear. Germline-derived CDR1 and CDR2 are KGHDR and SFDVKD. The V end was cut by 9 bases, the J end by 2 bases, with 12 bases between. The CDR3 is made up of 13 amino acids. The CDR3 DNA follows: TGTGCCACCTCGGACGGAGGGAACTATGGCTACACCTTC. Translating gives CATSDGGNYGYTF.

Ten or more counts support this clonotype. J is TRBJ1-5 and V is TRBV9; tentative D call: TRBD1 (5 bases). V lost 0 bases to trimming and J lost 3 bases, with 10 bases between them. Germline-derived CDR1 and CDR2 are SGDLS and YYNGEE. CDR3 length equals 15 residues. The CDR3 nucleotides are TGTGCCAGCAGCGTAGGAGACAGCGTCAATCAGCCCCAGCATTTT. This encodes CASSVGDSVNQPQHF.

By proportion, this clonotype is medium-sized. The chain employs TRBV10-3 and TRBJ2-7; weak D call: TRBD1 (5 bases). Deletions cut 0 bases from V and 3 bases from J, with 9 bases between. CDR3 length: 14 amino acids. Germline V CDR1 and CDR2: ENHRY, SYGVKD. Here the CDR3 reads CAISESGAGYEQYV. The CDR3 coding sequence is TGTGCCATCAGTGAGTCAGGGGCCGGCTACGAGCAGTACGTC.

CDR3 region: CSASQGIVYEQYV. As DNA, the CDR3 is TGCAGTGCTAGTCAGGGGATTGTATACGAGCAGTACGTC. The chain employs TRBV20-1 and TRBJ2-7, with D maybe TRBD1 (6 bases). V was cut by 3 bases and J by 4 bases, with 13 bases left in between. Germline lookup yields CDR1 DFQATT and CDR2 SNEGSKA (reference sequence). The CDR3 length is 13 residues.

This clonotype has ten or more counts. The chain employs TRBV5-1 and TRBJ1-6, with TRBD1 identical over 8 bases. The ends lost 0 bases at V and 9 bases at J; junction bases unmatched: 2. The CDR3 runs to 14 residues. CDR1 SGHRS and CDR2 YFSETQ come from the germline V gene. This CDR3 is CASSLGQGISPLHF. DNA for the CDR3: TGCGCCAGCAGCTTGGGACAGGGGATTTCACCCCTCCACTTT.

The chain is built from TRBV12-3 or TRBV12-4 and TRBJ2-3; D is possibly TRBD1 or TRBD2 (5 bases each). Trimming took 5 bases from V and 0 from J, leaving 21 bases between them. This CDR3 is built from 18 residues. CDR3 coding DNA: TGTGCCAGCAGTGGACCCGGGACCCCCGAGGGGAGCACAGATACGCAGTATTTT. Translated: CASSGPGTPEGSTDTQYF.

The sample holds many counts of this clonotype. V gene TRBV4-2 combines with J gene TRBJ2-7, with 7 bases lining up with TRBD2. Germline V gene data show CDR1 as LGHNA and CDR2 as YNFKEQ. Germline trimming cut 1 base from V and 4 bases from J; bases unmatched to any gene: 4. This CDR3 has 14 residues. CDR3 coding DNA: TGTGCCAGCAGCCAAGGACTAGCCGGTTACGAGCAGTACTTC. It yields the protein CASSQGLAGYEQYF.

This clonotype was seen many times. The gene calls are TRBV30 and TRBJ1-1; no definite D call. The CDR3 sequence is 12 residues long. V dropped 2 bases and J dropped 0 bases, with 4 bases sitting between them. CDR1 is GTSNPN, CDR2 SVGIG, per germline (reference sequence). CDR3: CAWSRLNTEAFF. DNA of the CDR3: TGTGCCTGGAGTAGGCTGAACACTGAAGCTTTCTTT.

This clonotype was picked up many times. The chain is built from TRBV19 and TRBJ1-2; D uncertain. Germline CDR1 LNHDA, CDR2 SQIVND (reference sequence). CDR3 size: 16 residues. V was cut by 5 bases and J by 5 bases, with 21 bases left in between. For the CDR3, the DNA is TGTGCCAGTAGTGCACCCGAGAGAATCGATGGGTATGGCTACACCTTC. As protein: CASSAPERIDGYGYTF.

The V gene is TRBV20-1, the J gene TRBJ2-7; 12 bases agree with TRBD2. With V trimmed by 3 bases and J by 7 bases, 16 bases remained unmatched. Germline lookup yields CDR1 DFQATT and CDR2 SNEGSKA (reference sequence). The CDR3 has 17 residues. The CDR3 protein is CSASVAGTSGSRGEQYF. As DNA, the CDR3 is TGCAGTGCTAGCGTTGCCGGGACTAGCGGGTCTCGGGGAGAGCAGTACTTC.

By proportion, this clonotype is large. V and J are TRBV5-1 and TRBJ1-1; D gene unclear. The length of the CDR3 is 11 residues. Germline V gene lookup returns CDR1 SGHRS and CDR2 YFSETQ. V was pared by 0 bases and J by 10 bases, with 7 bases between. The CDR3 DNA reads as TGCGCCAGCAGCTTGGGAGCGGGAGCTTTCTTT. This codes for CASSLGAGAFF.

This clonotype has at least ten counts. V and J are TRBV5-1 and TRBJ2-5; D gene uncertain. The V gene lost 2 bases and the J gene lost 5 bases, with 4 bases spanning the gap. The CDR3 is 11 amino acids. Looked up from germline, CDR1 is SGHRS and CDR2 is YFSETQ. CDR3 loop: CASSFGETQYF. The CDR3 DNA is TGCGCCAGCAGCTTCGGGGAGACCCAGTACTTC.

This clonotype was seen a few times. The CDR3, as DNA: TGTGCCAGCAGCCACCGGGGCCTTAATGAAAAACTGTTTTTT. This codes for CASSHRGLNEKLFF. The V gene is TRBV14, the J gene TRBJ1-4; D is perhaps TRBD1 (5 bases). The V and J ends lost 3 bases and 4 bases respectively, with 9 bases between them. The CDR3 runs 14 residues. The V gene's germline CDR1 is SGHDN and CDR2 FVKESK.

This clonotype was seen ten or more times. V usage is TRBV5-6 and J usage is TRBJ2-6, with D maybe TRBD1 (6 bases). Trimming cost V 2 bases and J 4 bases, with 10 bases left between them. Germline V gene sequence: CDR1 SGHDT, CDR2 YYEEEE. This CDR3 contains 15 residues. This CDR3 reads CASSFQGSGANVLTF. DNA of the CDR3: TGTGCCAGCAGCTTTCAGGGGTCCGGGGCCAACGTCCTGACTTTC.

The chain joins TRBV7-9 to TRBJ2-3; 7 bases align to TRBD1. The V gene's germline CDR1 is SEHNR and CDR2 FQNEAQ (reference sequence). CDR3 length: 15 residues. V was pared by 2 bases and J by 5 bases, with 7 bases of the junction left unmatched. DNA of the CDR3: TGTGCCAGCAGCTTATCCCGGGACAGCGGAGATACGCAGTATTTT. Its protein is CASSLSRDSGDTQYF.